This entry features one T cell receptor (beta chain) sequence. What this receptor recognizes is not known. It has no much larger one-base neighbor in the sample; base qualities were not kept. Adults with ileal or ileocolonic Crohn's disease for whom ileocolonic resection was indicated were considered eligible. Before DNA extraction, whole ileal mucosal biopsies were kept frozen at -80 degrees C. Genomic DNA was isolated from frozen whole biopsies using a TRizol-based method, and the DNA was quantified with a NanoDrop 2000 spectrophotometer. For commercial TCRB immunosequencing, about 500 nanograms of biopsy DNA were submitted for each sample. A two-step, amplification bias-controlled multiplex PCR was used by Adaptive Biotechnology to amplify CDR3 regions from genomic DNA. Primers covering every V and J gene segment were used in the first PCR, while barcodes and Illumina adapters were added in the second PCR. CDR3 libraries were sequenced using an Illumina instrument. In the original analysis: The analysis drew on both the pipelines supplied by the vendor and custom analysis of the raw data in R/Bioconductor running R version 3.3.0. Clonality, ranging from 0 to 1, was calculated as the inverse of the normalised Shannon entropy of all productive clones. High-frequency clones were defined as the repertoire share of the top 100 clones, retaining only clones passing a 95% confidence test. Overlap between samples was measured with the Morisita-Horn index, while repertoire diversity was measured with the Simpson index. Entries here come from immuneACCESS through TCRdb and include only in-frame sequences with V and J called. Some clones fail to appear in such tables; in the studies checked, an unresolved V gene covers under half of the shortfall, and the cause of the remainder is unknown. D and trimming come from the DNA, and the V and J calls and clone size come from that table. In all, the sample holds about 8,200 clones, and 95% to 96% of those were seen once. The ten top clones hold around 0.22% of the sample.

The data belong to a study of T cell repertoires in ileal Crohn's disease (dated by TCRdb to between 2018 and 2021). Regarding the complete study: The median duration of disease was roughly 8.2 years, and at the time of surgery roughly a third of patients were active smokers. Every patient underwent surgery because of a complication, which was stricturing disease in around 60% of cases and penetrating disease in about 39%. TCR repertoire analysis was performed in roughly 50 Crohn's disease patients drawn from a prospective multicentre cohort. The study was conducted in parallel with a multicentre cohort built to find predictors of early endoscopic recurrence after ileocolonic resection. A total of approximately 170 mucosal samples from roughly 60 patients were sequenced, collected from several sites on the surgical specimen as well as at postoperative endoscopy. A Rutgeerts score above i0 was used to define endoscopic postoperative recurrence. Roughly half of the patients were given postoperative therapy, with under 13 receiving thiopurines and under 20 receiving anti-TNF agents. What the study reported, not specific to this receptor: Higher percentages of high-frequency clones at the time of surgery were linked to endoscopic recurrence, and every patient with clonality above 26.8% (18/57) had recurrence. Mucosal CD4 and CD8 T cells were sorted and sequenced only in a subgroup of patients, the size of which was not stated. Patients who were active smokers at surgery had a significantly higher proportion of clonal expansions than non-smokers (around 24% vs 18%, p=0.02). Sorted CD8 T cells carried more high-frequency clones than CD4 T cells, suggesting mucosal expansions were mainly CD8.

V is cut by 4 bases and J by 1 base, and the space between the germline ends is 10 bases. From a lookup of the germline V gene, CDR1 and CDR2 are SQVTM and ANQGSEA. Taken from cysteine to phenylalanine, the CDR3 has 13 residues. Kept here is only the CDR3 DNA, which spans 39 bases and is read in frame from base 1. The V and J genes are TRBV29-1 and TRBJ1-1; TRBD1 could be the D gene, as 5 bases match. Sample: ileal tissue. The sequence was collected from an adult with Crohn's disease. CDR3 protein: CSVVAGSNTEAFF. The nucleotide sequence reads TGCAGCGTTGTGGCAGGGTCGAACACTGAAGCTTTCTTT.